Listed here are 9 T cell receptor beta chains from one sample, sequenced in a study of shared clonotypes between healthy human individuals. TCRdb keeps only in-frame clones here, not all; method: immunoSEQ multiplex PCR. The profile covers around 2.5 million clones, with over 85% appearing a single time and approximately 0.36% taken by the ten largest. The sample consisted of naive CD4+ T cells from PBMCs. Subset denoted: CD45RA+ positively selected. The source is a man aged 18 to 29 in good health. Some clones in this sample may be carry-over from other donors' samples.

The chain is built from TRBV19 and TRBJ2-4; 10 bases line up with TRBD1. Germline V gene data show CDR1 as LNHDA and CDR2 as SQIVND (reference sequence). The CDR3 loop spans 14 amino acids. Trimming took 6 bases from V and 5 from J; bases not matched to a gene: 4. The CDR3: CASRPDRGQNIQYF. CDR3 DNA sequence: TGTGCCAGTAGACCAGACAGGGGGCAAAACATTCAGTACTTC.

This chain uses TRBV19 with TRBJ2-7; D is perhaps TRBD1 (6 bases). Trimming shortened V by 2 bases and J by 3 bases, and 14 bases separated the two germline ends. CDR1 and CDR2 from the germline V gene are LNHDA and SQIVND (reference sequence). There are 15 residues in the CDR3. Here the CDR3 reads CASSILAGASYEQYF. The CDR3 DNA sequence: TGTGCCAGTAGTATATTGGCAGGGGCAAGCTACGAGCAGTACTTC.

Comment on this clone: Other DNA sequences in the same sample also yield this CDR3. The V call is TRBV7-9, the J call TRBJ1-1; the D is unclear. Looked up from germline, CDR1 is SEHNR and CDR2 is FQNEAQ (reference sequence). This CDR3 is built from 13 residues. The ends were cut back, 3 bases at V and 1 base at J, with 6 bases in the middle. CDR3 region: CASSFVGNTEAFF. The CDR3 coding sequence is TGTGCCAGCAGCTTCGTGGGGAACACTGAAGCTTTCTTT.

This clone was detected once. J is TRBJ2-1 and V is TRBV7-3; 12 bases are a match to TRBD2. Looked up from germline, CDR1 is SGHTA and CDR2 is FQGTGA. The V segment lost 5 bases and the J segment 9 bases; nucleotides outside the gene matches: 11. This CDR3 comprises 16 residues. DNA for the CDR3: TGTGCCAGCAGCCCCCTAGCGGGAGGGGGGGGTGGTGAGCAGTTCTTC. Protein product: CASSPLAGGGGGEQFF.

To note about this clone: This sample also contains other DNA sequences that code for the same CDR3. This chain connects TRBV7-2 to TRBJ2-3; no reliable D call. Germline-derived CDR1 and CDR2 are SGHTA and FQGNSA. The V end was cut by 2 bases, the J end by 3 bases, with 6 bases between. CDR3 length equals 13 residues. CDR3: CASSLPGTDTQYF. DNA of the CDR3: TGTGCCAGCAGCTTACCCGGGACAGATACGCAGTATTTT.

This sequence joins TRBV11-2 and TRBJ2-7, with D unresolved. This CDR3 comprises 14 residues. CDR1 and CDR2 (germline): SGHAT, FQNNGV. Trimming cost V 3 bases and J 0 bases, with 9 bases left between them. The CDR3 loop reads CASSLGPSSYEQYF. The CDR3 coding sequence is TGTGCCAGCAGCTTGGGCCCGAGCTCCTACGAGCAGTACTTC.

The V gene is TRBV6-6, the J gene TRBJ1-1; D remains unclear. The CDR3 runs to 14 residues. Germline V gene data show CDR1 as MNHNY and CDR2 as SVGAGI (reference sequence). Trimming removed 2 bases from V and 0 bases from J, with 7 bases in between. CDR3 region: CASSYGSMNTEAFF. CDR3 coding DNA: TGTGCCAGCAGTTACGGCAGCATGAACACTGAAGCTTTCTTT.

With respect to this clone: The germline gene is not matched at one end of the junction; a read error may be the cause. This chain joins TRBV6-4 and TRBJ2-1; 10 nucleotides agree with TRBD2. The CDR3 runs 16 residues. The germline CDR1 and CDR2 sequences are MRHNA and SNTAGT. CDR3 sequence (DNA): TGTGCCAGTAGTGCCACCCTAGCGGGAGTCTACAATGAGCAGTTCTTC. Encoded protein: CASSATLAGVYNEQFF.

The genes are TRBV11-2 and TRBJ2-3; 7 nucleotides align to TRBD2. Germline CDR1 and CDR2: SGHAT and FQNNGV. This CDR3 region has 15 residues. V dropped 0 bases and J dropped 1; count of bases not matched to a gene: 1. The CDR3: CASSLDAGGTDTQYF. The CDR3, as DNA: TGTGCCAGCAGCTTAGATGCGGGGGGCACAGATACGCAGTATTTT.